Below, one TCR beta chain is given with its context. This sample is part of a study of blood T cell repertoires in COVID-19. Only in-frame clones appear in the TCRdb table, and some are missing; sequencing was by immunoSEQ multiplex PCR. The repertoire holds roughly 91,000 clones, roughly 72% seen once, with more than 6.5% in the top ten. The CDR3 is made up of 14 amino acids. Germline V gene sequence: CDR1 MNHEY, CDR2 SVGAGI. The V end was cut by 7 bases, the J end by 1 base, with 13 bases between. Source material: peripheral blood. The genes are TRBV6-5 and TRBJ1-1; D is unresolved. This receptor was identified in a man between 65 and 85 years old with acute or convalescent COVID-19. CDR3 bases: TGTGCCAGCACCCCGGCCCGGGGGAACACTGAAGCTTTCTTT. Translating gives CASTPARGNTEAFF.